Listed below are T cell receptor beta chains from one sample, sequenced in a study of Graves' ophthalmopathy and Graves' hyperthyroidism. TCRdb analysed the multiplex PCR reads with MiXCR anew, one entry per CDR3 protein. Of 360,000 or so distinct CDR3 sequences in the sample, about 17% were seen once. Sequenced input: peripheral blood. The receptors shown here come from a woman aged 18-29 years with Graves' ophthalmopathy. Each CDR3 is given with its conserved first and last residue. A D gene is named only where the DNA matches it firmly. Size is omitted from some rows. Given values are once, few, many or a class for expanded clones.

TRBV19	NA	TRBJ2-6	many	TGTGCCAGCAGTAGTCGTAGGGGCTCTGGGGCCAACGTCCTGACTTTC	CASSSRRGSGANVLTF
TRBV15	TRBD2	TRBJ2-5	many	TGTGCCACCAGCAATCATCCCGCCGGGAGGGAAGAGACCCAGTACTTC	CATSNHPAGREETQYF
TRBV19	NA	TRBJ1-6	many	TGTGCCAGTAGTATACGGGGCCCAAATTCACCCCTCCACTTT	CASSIRGPNSPLHF
TRBV6-1	TRBD1	TRBJ1-5	many	TGTGCCAGCAGTCAAGACAGGGATCAGCCCCAGCATTTT	CASSQDRDQPQHF
TRBV9	NA	TRBJ2-3	NA	TGTGCCAGCAGCGTAGTCGGCACTCCCATAGGGGCAGATACGCAGTATTTT	CASSVVGTPIGADTQYF
TRBV12-3/TRBV12-4	TRBD1	TRBJ2-7	many	TGTGCCAGCAGTCCGGGACAGGGCATAACCTACGAGCAGTACTTC	CASSPGQGITYEQYF
TRBV11-3	NA	TRBJ2-7	many	TGTGCCAGCAGCCCCCTGGGATCCTACGAGCAGTACTTC	CASSPLGSYEQYF
TRBV11-2	NA	TRBJ1-1	NA	TGTGCCAGCACCTACCAAACCGGACTGACGGAAGCTTTCTTT	CASTYQTGLTEAFF
TRBV7-2	TRBD1	TRBJ1-2	many	TGTGCCAGCAGCTTACAGGGGGGATATAACTATGGCTACACCTTC	CASSLQGGYNYGYTF
TRBV20-1	NA	TRBJ2-5	many	TGCAGTGCTACTGCTGCCGCTCTTTACCAAGAGACCCAGTACTTC	CSATAAALYQETQYF
TRBV5-1	NA	TRBJ1-2	many	TGCGCCAGCGGGATGAATAACTATGGCTACACCTTC	CASGMNNYGYTF
TRBV27	TRBD2	TRBJ2-6	NA	TGTGCCAGCAGTTTACGGGAGGGCGTCCACTCTGGGGCCAACGTCCTGACTTTC	CASSLREGVHSGANVLTF
TRBV7-9	TRBD1	TRBJ2-5	many	TGTGCCAGCAGCAGAAGCCGGGACAGGGGTTCGAAGACCCAGTACTTC	CASSRSRDRGSKTQYF
TRBV29-1	NA	TRBJ1-5	many	TGCAGCGCCTCCAGGGATGGGAATCAGCCCCAGCATTTT	CSASRDGNQPQHF
TRBV7-8	NA	TRBJ2-7	many	TGTGCCAGCAGCTTTAAACCCCCCTACGAGCAGTACTTC	CASSFKPPYEQYF
TRBV6-1	TRBD1	TRBJ1-2	many	TGTGCCAGCAGGGGACAGGGATTGGAAAACTATGGCTACACCTTC	CASRGQGLENYGYTF
TRBV29-1	NA	TRBJ1-1	many	TGCAGCGTTGGCGGGGATCTTGAAGCTTTCTTT	CSVGGDLEAFF
TRBV7-9	NA	TRBJ1-1	many	TGTGCCAGCAGCTTAGGGAACAGGGCCGCCACTGAAGCTTTCTTT	CASSLGNRAATEAFF
TRBV5-1	NA	TRBJ2-7	NA	TGCGCCAGCAGCTTGACTGGGGTCGACGAGCAGTACTTC	CASSLTGVDEQYF
TRBV27	NA	TRBJ2-7	many	TGTGCCAGCAGTTTAGAGCGGCACCAAGGGGGTACCTACGAGCAGTACTTC	CASSLERHQGGTYEQYF
TRBV5-4	NA	TRBJ2-5	many	TGTGCCAGCAGCCCCTCGGGCCCCCCGTGGGAGACCCAGTACTTC	CASSPSGPPWETQYF
TRBV5-1	NA	TRBJ1-1	many	TGCGCCAGCAGCTTGGAGGGGGGGTCTGCTGAAGCTTTCTTT	CASSLEGGSAEAFF
TRBV6-5	NA	TRBJ1-2	many	TGTGCCAGCAGTTACTCGAGTAGGATTACCTGGGAAAAGGGCTACACCTTC	CASSYSSRITWEKGYTF
TRBV29-1	NA	TRBJ2-2	many	TGCAGCGTTACCCATAGGGGTAGGAACACCGGGGAGCTGTTTTTT	CSVTHRGRNTGELFF
TRBV28	NA	TRBJ1-3	many	TGTGCCAGCAGCGGGGCCGTGAGGGGAAACACCATATATTTT	CASSGAVRGNTIYF
TRBV6-2/TRBV6-3	NA	TRBJ1-2	many	TGTGCCAGCTGCGCCTCCGGGACACCCAAGCAGAACACCTTC	CASCASGTPKQNTF
TRBV28	NA	TRBJ1-6	many	TGTGCCAGCAGTTTAGGGTTCGGATCACCCCTCCACTTT	CASSLGFGSPLHF
TRBV7-2	NA	TRBJ1-3	many	TGTGCCAGCAGCTTAGCGGGGGGACCCAGCTCTGGAAACACCATATATTTT	CASSLAGGPSSGNTIYF
TRBV6-4	TRBD1	TRBJ2-2	many	TGTGCCAGCAGTCCCCCACCGGGACAGGGACCTAACACCGGGGAGCTGTTTTTT	CASSPPPGQGPNTGELFF
TRBV5-8	NA	TRBJ2-5	many	TGTGCCACTCACGGGACGCCGGTGGTAGAGACCCAGTACTTC	CATHGTPVVETQYF
TRBV4-1	TRBD1	TRBJ2-7	many	TGCGCCAGCAGCCAAGACCGGACAGGGTCTAGAGACGAGCAGTACTTC	CASSQDRTGSRDEQYF
TRBV20-1	NA	TRBJ2-5	many	TGCAGTGCTACTGGACAGCGGTACCAAGAGACCCAGTACTTC	CSATGQRYQETQYF
TRBV6-5	TRBD1	TRBJ2-5	many	TGTGCCAGCAGGGGACAGTTACCAACCGGTCCTAAGTACTTC	CASRGQLPTGPKYF
TRBV11-2	NA	TRBJ1-1	many	TGTGCCAGCAGCTCCTTTGGGAGGGGTTCAGGGACGAACACTGAAGCTTTCTTT	CASSSFGRGSGTNTEAFF
TRBV6-5	NA	TRBJ2-7	many	TGTGCCAGCAGCTCGTTCTACGAGCAGTACTTC	CASSSFYEQYF
TRBV11-1	TRBD1	TRBJ1-1	many	TGTGCCAGCAGCTTTCGGACAGGAGTTAGGGGGTCTGGAGCTTTCTTT	CASSFRTGVRGSGAFF
TRBV5-1	NA	TRBJ2-7	NA	TGCGCCAGCAGCACCCCGGGGGCGATAGACGAGCAGTACTTC	CASSTPGAIDEQYF
TRBV4-2	TRBD2	TRBJ2-7	NA	TGTGCCAGCAGCCAAGATGGGGAGCGGGAGGACGAGCAGTACTTC	CASSQDGEREDEQYF
TRBV20-1	TRBD1	TRBJ2-7	many	TGCAGTGCTAGTTTGACAGGGGGGTACGAGCAGTACTTC	CSASLTGGYEQYF
TRBV12-3/TRBV12-4	NA	TRBJ2-5	many	TGTGCCAGCAGCTGGGACAAGCAGATTTCCGAGACCCAGTACTTC	CASSWDKQISETQYF
TRBV6-1	NA	TRBJ2-2	many	TGTGCCAGCAGTGAAGCGGGGGGGCCCGGGGAGCTGTTTTTT	CASSEAGGPGELFF
TRBV6-2/TRBV6-3	TRBD1	TRBJ1-5	NA	TGTGCCAGCAGTTACTCAGGGACCAGGGGGCAAAGCAATCAGCCCCAGCATTTT	CASSYSGTRGQSNQPQHF
TRBV6-5	NA	TRBJ1-6	many	TGTGCCAGCAGTTACTCGACCGGGGCCGGGAATAATTCACCCCTCCACTTT	CASSYSTGAGNNSPLHF
TRBV6-1	NA	TRBJ1-1	many	TGTGCCTGTGGCAGGGTTGGAATGAACACTGAAGCTTTCTTT	CACGRVGMNTEAFF
TRBV7-8	TRBD1	TRBJ2-2	many	TGTGCCAGCAGCTCCACCGGGACAGGTTCATTTACGAACACCGGGGAGCTGTTTTTT	CASSSTGTGSFTNTGELFF
TRBV6-1	NA	TRBJ2-7	few	TGTGCCATAGGGGACTCATTAGGGGACGAGCAGTACTTC	CAIGDSLGDEQYF
TRBV11-2	NA	TRBJ1-5	many	TGTGCCAGCAGCTTACATGGCAGGGTCGGGGGCCAGCCCCAGCATTTT	CASSLHGRVGGQPQHF
TRBV10-3	NA	TRBJ1-5	many	TGTGCCACCCGGGACGGATATAGCAATCAGCCCCAGCATTTT	CATRDGYSNQPQHF
TRBV18	TRBD1	TRBJ2-2	many	TGTGCCAGCTCACCAAACAGGGGCCACGGGGAGCTGTTTTTT	CASSPNRGHGELFF
TRBV27	NA	TRBJ1-1	many	TGTGCCAGCAGTTCCGCCCGAAGAGCTTTCTTT	CASSSARRAFF
TRBV12-3/TRBV12-4	TRBD1	TRBJ2-7	many	TGTGCCAGCAGCTACGACAGGGGGATATACGAGCAGTACTTC	CASSYDRGIYEQYF
TRBV18	NA	TRBJ1-5	many	TGTGCCAGCTCACCTATCCGGGGAGAGCCCCAGCATTTT	CASSPIRGEPQHF
TRBV5-1	NA	TRBJ1-1	many	TGCGCCAGCAGCCCTTTGGGGGTCACTGAAGCTTTCTTT	CASSPLGVTEAFF
TRBV2	TRBD1	TRBJ1-2	many	TGTGCCAGCAGCGGGGACAGGGTGGCTGGCTACACCTTC	CASSGDRVAGYTF
TRBV20-1	NA	TRBJ2-5	many	TGCAGTGCTAGAGATCTGAGTGCCCAGTACTTC	CSARDLSAQYF